This is a list of T cell receptor beta chains from one sample in a study of breast tumors, draining lymph nodes, adjacent tissues. One entry per CDR3 protein results from TCRdb running MiXCR on the multiplex PCR reads. The repertoire holds over 35,000 distinct CDR3 sequences, with 30% to 45% as singletons. Sequencing was done on a sample of breast tumor tissue. All receptors derive from a female donor with breast cancer. Some clones in this sample may be carry-over from other donors' samples. The CDR3 runs from the conserved cysteine through the conserved F or W. The D gene is left open where the match is weak. The listing skips clone size in some rows; elsewhere it reads once, few, many or a size class.

TGTGCCAGCAGCGACTCAACCGGGACTAGCTTTCGGAATGAGCAGTTCTTC	CASSDSTGTSFRNEQFF	TRBD2	TRBV25-1	TRBJ2-1	-
TGTGCCAGCAGCGTTTATCAGCAGTACTTC	CASSVYQQYF	-	TRBV11-3	TRBJ2-7	-
TGTGCCAGCAGCGTAACTGGCAGGGGGAACGAGCAGTACTTC	CASSVTGRGNEQYF	TRBD1	TRBV9	TRBJ2-7	-
TGTGCTAGCAGCTTAGAACCGAGCACCGGGGAGCTGTTTTTT	CASSLEPSTGELFF	-	TRBV7-7	TRBJ2-2	many
TGTGCCAGCGGCCAGCTCCGGCCCGGCGGGAGTGGAACAGATACGCAGTATTTT	CASGQLRPGGSGTDTQYF	TRBD2	TRBV7-9	TRBJ2-3	-
TGCAGTGCTACTTGGGCTAGCGCACAAGAGACCCAGTACTTC	CSATWASAQETQYF	-	TRBV20-1	TRBJ2-5	many
TGCAGCGTTGTTGAGGGAGCTAACTATGGCTACACCTTC	CSVVEGANYGYTF	-	TRBV29-1	TRBJ1-2	many
TGCAGTGCTAGAGACCCGGGACCTACGGGGACCGGGGAGCTGTTTTTT	CSARDPGPTGTGELFF	-	TRBV20-1	TRBJ2-2	many
TGTGCCAGCAGTACCTCGGCCAGGAATGAGCGGTTCTTC	CASSTSARNERFF	-	TRBV19	TRBJ2-1	-
TGTGCCATCAGTGAACGGACAGAGTACAATGGGCAGTTCTTC	CAISERTEYNGQFF	-	TRBV10-3	TRBJ2-1	-
TGTGCCAGCAGTTTATGGCCCGCTAGCGGGGAAATCTCCTACGAGCAGTACTTC	CASSLWPASGEISYEQYF	TRBD2	TRBV28	TRBJ2-7	-
TGCAGTGCTCTCCCAGGGGAGGGGTTCAATCAGCCCCAGCATTTT	CSALPGEGFNQPQHF	-	TRBV20-1	TRBJ1-5	many
TGTGCCAGCAGTTGGACGACAGGGGGCTTTGAAAAACTGTTTTTT	CASSWTTGGFEKLFF	TRBD1	TRBV6-1	TRBJ1-4	-
TGTGCCAGCAGCTTAGTAGCCAGCGAGCAAGAGACCCAGTACTTC	CASSLVASEQETQYF	-	TRBV11-3	TRBJ2-5	many
TGCAGTGCTAAAGGCCTAGCGGCCAATGAGCAGTTCTTC	CSAKGLAANEQFF	TRBD2	TRBV20-1	TRBJ2-1	many
TGCAGCGTTGATCAGGGGTTCGAGCAGTACTTC	CSVDQGFEQYF	-	TRBV29-1	TRBJ2-7	many
TGCGCCAGCAGCCAAGATTGGGCGGGGCAAGAGACCCAGTACTTC	CASSQDWAGQETQYF	-	TRBV4-3	TRBJ2-5	many
TGTGCCTGGAGTGATGAGGGGGCGGGTGAAAAACTGTTTTTT	CAWSDEGAGEKLFF	TRBD1	TRBV30	TRBJ1-4	-